This TCR beta chain was found in a study of PD-1 blockade in classical Hodgkin lymphoma. The method was immunoSEQ multiplex PCR; TCRdb's version includes in-frame clones alone and lacks a portion of them. The sample consists of around 20,000 clones, 89% of them appearing once. The time point is: newly diagnosed, previously untreated cHL patient sample. Purified CD4+ T cells were obtained from thawed PBMCs through magnetic negative selection. Germline CDR1 MDHEN, CDR2 SYDVKM. V lost 2 bases to trimming and J lost 8 bases, with 12 bases between them. The CDR3 has 14 residues. This clonotype was sampled from a human donor with classical Hodgkin lymphoma. The chain joins TRBV28 to TRBJ1-4, with TRBD1 as a possible D gene (6 bases). Source material: CD4+ T cells from blood. The CDR3 loop is CASSLTGPREKLFF. The DNA of the CDR3 is TGTGCCAGCAGTTTAACAGGGCCGCGGGAAAAACTGTTTTTT.